What follows describes a single T cell receptor beta chain. The germline V gene has CDR1 SEHNR and CDR2 FQNEAQ (reference sequence). The CDR3 loop spans 13 amino acids. Trimming took off 2 bases at V and 2 bases at J, with 4 bases between the two ends. Clones were sequenced by immunoSEQ multiplex PCR, and TCRdb holds only the in-frame ones, with some missing. Among more than 45,000 clones listed, 88% were seen once. The sample is drawn from a study of T cell changes during pregnancy in multiple sclerosis. This TCR was sampled from a female donor with multiple sclerosis, enrolled in a pregnancy study. The starting material was CD4+ T cells from peripheral blood mononuclear cells, obtained in the second trimester of pregnancy. The chain carries TRBV7-9 and TRBJ1-3; D is unclear. CDR3 amino acids: CASSLNTGNTIYF. CDR3 in DNA: TGTGCCAGCAGCTTAAATACTGGAAACACCATATATTTT.